This TCR beta chain emerged from a study of PD-1 blockade in mismatch repair-deficient tumors. Whole-study context: All were previously treated, progressing patients with eleven to twelve mismatch repair-deficient cancer types.

Sequencing was performed with immunoSEQ multiplex PCR; in TCRdb, only in-frame clones are kept and a portion is missing. The table has some 84,000 clones, over 75% seen once. This CDR3 is built from 13 residues. The V gene lost 5 bases and the J gene lost 3 bases, with 9 bases spanning the gap. Germline CDR1 KGHSH, CDR2 LQKENI. The sequence came from an adult with mismatch repair-deficient cancer. This rearrangement joins TRBV18 to TRBJ2-3; D gene unclear. The sequences come from peripheral blood, collected 12 weeks after starting pembrolizumab. The CDR3 loop is CASSSLQTDTQYF. DNA of the CDR3: TGTGCCAGCTCATCGCTTCAGACAGATACGCAGTATTTT.